This note documents a single T cell receptor beta chain sequence. Clones were read by immunoSEQ multiplex PCR, and TCRdb kept only the in-frame ones, dropping some. The sample consists of approximately 240,000 clones, around nine tenths of them appearing once. This sample is part of a study of blood T cell repertoires in COVID-19. CDR1 and CDR2 (germline): SGHTS, YDEGEE. The J segment lost 1 base and the V segment lost 3 bases, leaving 8 bases of the junction unmatched. This CDR3 contains 17 residues. J is TRBJ2-1 and V is TRBV5-8, with TRBD2 matching 9 bases. The receptor was isolated from a woman in her 40s who had recovered from COVID-19. Source material: peripheral blood. CDR3 nucleotide sequence: TGTGCCAGCAGCTCGGCTAGCGGGACTCCGTCCTACAATGAGCAGTTCTTC. Its translation: CASSSASGTPSYNEQFF. Drawing the rest from reference TRBV5-8 and TRBJ2-1, the complete variable domain is EAGVTQSPTHLIKTRGQQATLRCSPISGHTSVYWYQQALGLGLQFLLWYDEGEERNRGNFPPRFSGRQFPNYSSELNVNALELEDSALYLCASSSASGTPSYNEQFFGPGTRLTVL.